Following are 12 T cell receptor beta chains from one sample sequenced in a study of cytomegalovirus exposure and HLA in healthy donors. Measured with immunoSEQ multiplex PCR; TCRdb has only the in-frame clones, and not every one. The sample includes roughly 120,000 clones, approximately 91% of them seen just once. Sequencing was performed on PBMCs. The receptors come from a woman younger than 30 in good health and CMV-seronegative.

The chain joins TRBV15 to TRBJ2-5; 9 nucleotides line up with TRBD2. The CDR3 is made up of 16 amino acids. V trimming: 2 bases; J trimming: 5 bases; junction bases outside the gene matches: 9. Germline V gene sequence: CDR1 LNHNV, CDR2 YYDKDF (reference sequence). CDR3 region: CATSRPAGLALETQYF. In DNA form, the CDR3 reads TGTGCCACCAGCAGACCGGCGGGACTAGCATTGGAGACCCAGTACTTC.

The V and J genes are TRBV27 and TRBJ1-5; D unclear. The length of the CDR3 is 14 residues. Trimming removed 5 bases at V and 0 bases at J, with 8 bases between. The germline V gene has CDR1 MNHEY and CDR2 SMNVEV (reference sequence). The CDR3 nucleotides read TGTGCCAGCAGTCCGTCAGATAGCAATCAGCCCCAGCATTTT. This codes for CASSPSDSNQPQHF.

V is TRBV5-1 and J is TRBJ1-2, with a possible D match to TRBD1 (6 bases). The CDR3 is 15 residues long. Germline CDR1 is SGHRS and CDR2 is YFSETQ. The V gene lost 2 bases and the J gene lost 6 bases, with 17 bases spanning the gap. The CDR3 is CASSFLGTGTDGYTF. The CDR3, as DNA: TGCGCCAGCAGCTTCTTAGGAACAGGGACGGATGGCTACACCTTC.

The chain links TRBV6-1 to TRBJ2-1; D call uncertain. Germline V gives CDR1 MNHNS, CDR2 SASEGT. Deletions cut 4 bases from V and 7 bases from J, with 5 bases between. The CDR3 contains 11 residues. CDR3 sequence (DNA): TGTGCCAGCAGTGCGTTGAATGAGCAGTTCTTC. Its translation: CASSALNEQFF.

V gene TRBV27 combines with J gene TRBJ1-1, with D maybe TRBD1 (6 bases). The germline gives CDR1 MNHEY, CDR2 SMNVEV (reference sequence). With 8 bases removed from V and 4 bases from J, the gap between germline ends came to 23 bases. This CDR3 is 16 amino acids long. This chain's CDR3 is CASYPAAGGAVTEAFF. The DNA for the CDR3 is TGTGCCAGCTACCCCGCAGCGGGGGGCGCGGTCACTGAAGCTTTCTTT.

The chain is built from TRBV30 and TRBJ1-1; D might be TRBD1 (5 bases). CDR3 length: 12 residues. CDR1 and CDR2 from the germline V gene are GTSNPN and SVGIG (reference sequence). Trimming cost V 3 bases and J 4 bases, with 9 bases left between them. The CDR3: CAWSQGFTEAFF. The DNA for the CDR3 is TGTGCCTGGAGCCAGGGTTTCACTGAAGCTTTCTTT.

This rearrangement joins TRBV27 to TRBJ1-1, with D possibly matching TRBD1 (5 bases). This CDR3 is 13 amino acids long. Trimming removed 6 bases from V and 6 bases from J, with 14 bases in between. From germline, CDR1 is MNHEY and CDR2 SMNVEV (reference sequence). In DNA form, the CDR3 reads TGTGCCAGCAGGCTAGGGGATTTGTCTGAAGCTTTCTTT. Amino acids: CASRLGDLSEAFF.

The chain recombines TRBV9 with TRBJ2-3; D unresolved. The germline V gene has CDR1 SGDLS and CDR2 YYNGEE. This CDR3 has 14 residues. With 2 bases removed from V and 4 bases from J, the gap between germline ends came to 11 bases. In DNA, the CDR3 is TGTGCCAGCAGCGTTACTACGGCCGCAGATACGCAGTATTTT. Residues: CASSVTTAADTQYF.

The chain carries TRBV6-5 and TRBJ2-7, with TRBD1 matching over 8 bases. J was trimmed by 0 bases and V by 6 bases; bases with no gene match: 4. The CDR3 extends over 14 amino acids. Germline V gene data show CDR1 as MNHEY and CDR2 as SVGAGI. CDR3 sequence reads: CASSWTGSSYEQYF. CDR3 DNA sequence: TGTGCCAGCAGCTGGACAGGGAGCTCCTACGAGCAGTACTTC.

The count of this clone is one. The genes are TRBV11-3 and TRBJ2-3, with 9 bases identical to TRBD2. The CDR3 extends over 16 amino acids. Germline V gives CDR1 SGHNT, CDR2 YENEEA. V dropped 2 bases and J dropped 2; count of bases not matched to a gene: 5. CDR3 sequence: CASSLSLAGYTDTQYF. The DNA of the CDR3 is TGTGCCAGCAGCTTATCCCTAGCGGGGTACACAGATACGCAGTATTTT.

The rearrangement links TRBV27 to TRBJ2-1; the match to TRBD1 covers 8 bases. V shed 5 bases, J shed 10 bases, and the junction held 22 bases outside the gene matches. The CDR3 is 18 residues long. In germline, CDR1 is MNHEY, CDR2 SMNVEV (reference sequence). The CDR3 DNA follows: TGTGCCAGCAGTAGTAAACCCGGACAGGGTGAGGGTTGGGGGGAGCAGTTCTTC. Translating gives CASSSKPGQGEGWGEQFF.

This chain joins TRBV28 and TRBJ1-1, with 7 bases aligning to TRBD1. V was clipped by 7 bases and J by 6 bases; unmatched bases: 8. The CDR3 has 13 residues. Looked up from germline, CDR1 is MDHEN and CDR2 is SYDVKM. The CDR3 region has the DNA TGTGCCAGCAATCTTCAGGGGACAGCTGAAGCTTTCTTT. It is translated as CASNLQGTAEAFF.